This section outlines one TCR beta chain sequence together with its context. The antigen is not known. cDNA serving as the sequencing template came from extracted, reverse transcribed RNA. Produced via immunoSEQ multiplex PCR; TCRdb's table is partial and in-frame only. The sample records 130,000 or so clones, 85% to 90% being singletons. The sample originates from a study of CD8+ T cells in alopecia areata. General observations from the study: In blood and scalp, many expanded lesional clones persisted during tofacitinib. Scalp repertoires also include resident alphabeta T cells from normal skin. For baseline CD8+ expansion, any link to response stays uncertain with one nonresponder.

This CDR3 comprises 13 residues. The germline V and J ends were trimmed by 0 bases and 8 bases, with 11 bases remaining between them. Germline-derived CDR1 and CDR2 are SGHDT and YYEEEE. As to treatment: oral pan-JAK inhibitor, 5-10 mg twice daily. The chain recombines TRBV5-6 with TRBJ1-1; D might be TRBD1 (6 bases). This material consisted of CD8+ T cells sorted from blood, taken at week 4, from a patient treated with tofacitinib. The receptor comes from a human donor with alopecia areata. CDR3 DNA: TGTGCCAGCAGCTTGGAAAACAGGGAGGAAGCTTTCTTT. Translating gives CASSLENREEAFF.